This entry concerns a single T cell receptor beta chain. Its target is unknown. Profiled with immunoSEQ multiplex PCR; TCRdb holds only in-frame clones, not every one. The sample lists more than 100,000 clones, around 86% occurring once. CDR1 and CDR2 (germline): MNHEY, SVGAGI. Germline trimming cut 6 bases from V and 7 bases from J; bases unmatched to any gene: 6. CDR3 length: 14 residues. This record belongs to a study of T cell responses to AZD1222 COVID-19 vaccine. The overall study: Second-dose groups at about 4 or about 12 weeks were pooled. General study points: Spike-specific TCR breadth and depth were elevated following two AZD1222 doses. Only five to seven AZD1222 recipients were seropositive at baseline.

This clonotype was obtained from an adult in good health. This specimen was peripheral blood, taken on day 0 of AZD1222 vaccination. The chain combines TRBV6-5 with TRBJ1-4; 9 nucleotides align to TRBD1. The CDR3 sequence is CASRNRDRAEKLFF. The CDR3 nucleotides are TGTGCCAGCAGAAACCGGGACAGGGCTGAAAAACTGTTTTTT.